There are a few counts of the clone carrying this T cell receptor (beta chain). Germline CDR1 is LNHDA and CDR2 is SQIVND (reference sequence). The CDR3 is 15 residues long. V lost 5 bases and J lost 2; bases outside the gene matches: 5. This entry belongs to a study of T cell changes during pregnancy in multiple sclerosis. Method: immunoSEQ multiplex PCR; TCRdb's copy keeps in-frame clones and lacks some. Among over 100,000 clones listed, roughly 90% were seen once. The receptor's source is a female donor with multiple sclerosis, enrolled in a pregnancy study. The chain has TRBV19 and TRBJ2-3, with 9 bases that match TRBD2. Sequencing was performed on peripheral blood, taken in the third trimester of pregnancy. CDR3 amino acids: CASSWAGGDTDTQYF. The DNA of the CDR3 is TGTGCCAGTAGTTGGGCGGGAGGGGACACAGATACGCAGTATTTT.